The present T cell receptor (beta chain) was sequenced within a study of blood T cell repertoires in COVID-19. About the study: T cells, B-cell-depleted T cells, or PBMCs provided the cDNA or gDNA that served as material.

The study assigned cohorts using participant-reported clinical history. Individuals in the exposed group had encountered a COVID-19 case within 2 weeks preceding study entry. This clone showed up just once. The CDR3 spans 15 residues. Germline values: CDR1 KGHSH, CDR2 LQKENI. With 2 bases removed from V and 1 base from J, the gap between germline ends came to 6 bases. TCRdb's table, derived via immunoSEQ multiplex PCR, lists solely in-frame clones and lacks some. The sample records around 320,000 clones, roughly nine tenths being singletons. Material for sequencing was PBMCs or T cells enriched from blood (not recorded which). The rearrangement uses TRBV18 and TRBJ2-6; no definite D call. The receptor comes from a woman aged 45-65 years who had been exposed to COVID-19. The CDR3, as DNA: TGTGCCAGCTCACCATTCGCGTCTGGGGCCAACGTCCTGACTTTC. It specifies CASSPFASGANVLTF. Variable domain in full (rest from reference TRBV18 and TRBJ2-6): NAGVMQNPRHLVRRRGQEARLRCSPMKGHSHVYWYRQLPEEGLKFMVYLQKENIIDESGMPKERFSAEFPKEGPSILRIQQVVRGDSAAYFCASSPFASGANVLTFGAGSRLTVL.